These T cell receptor beta chains were read from a single sample in a study of somatic mutations in cytotoxic T cells in rheumatoid arthritis. Sequencing was performed with immunoSEQ multiplex PCR; in TCRdb, only in-frame clones are kept and a portion is missing. Of around 5,900 clones in the sample, 80% to 85% were seen once. Sample: CD8+ T cells sorted from blood. These receptors were collected from a woman aged 45 to 65 with rheumatoid arthritis. The CDR3 runs from the conserved cysteine through the conserved F or W. Fields, in order: D gene, clone size, J gene, V gene, CDR3 DNA, CDR3 protein. A D gene is named only where the DNA matches it firmly. Size is omitted from some rows. Given values are once, few, many or a class for expanded clones.

D: TRBD1
size: NA
J: TRBJ1-5
V: TRBV5-8
DNA: TGTGCCAGCAGGGACAGGGCATATAGCAATCAGCCCCAGCATTTT
CDR3: CASRDRAYSNQPQHF

D: TRBD1
size: NA
J: TRBJ2-5
V: TRBV6-1
DNA: TGTGCCAGCAGTGAATCCGTAACAGGGGGCGCCTCGAAGACCCAGTACTTC
CDR3: CASSESVTGGASKTQYF

D: NA
size: few
J: TRBJ2-5
V: TRBV25-1
DNA: TGTGCCAGCTCCCTGATGGCTCAAGAGACCCAGTACTTC
CDR3: CASSLMAQETQYF

D: NA
size: NA
J: TRBJ1-5
V: TRBV2
DNA: TGTGCCAGCATTTTTGGCCCAGAACCTTTAATCAATCAGCCCCAGCATTTT
CDR3: CASIFGPEPLINQPQHF

D: TRBD2
size: NA
J: TRBJ2-3
V: TRBV7-9
DNA: TGTGCCAGCAGGGAAGGGGACTACTACACAGATACGCAGTATTTT
CDR3: CASREGDYYTDTQYF

D: TRBD1
size: NA
J: TRBJ1-2
V: TRBV29-1
DNA: TGCAGCGTTGAAGATCAGGGGGACAGGACAAACCCCTATGGCTACACCTTC
CDR3: CSVEDQGDRTNPYGYTF

D: NA
size: once
J: TRBJ2-6
V: TRBV21-1
DNA: TGTGCCAGCAGCAAAGTGGGAGTGTTGGGGGGGGCCAACGTCCTGACTTTC
CDR3: CASSKVGVLGGANVLTF

D: NA
size: NA
J: TRBJ2-7
V: TRBV29-1
DNA: TGCAGCGTTGTCCAATACGAGCAGTACTTC
CDR3: CSVVQYEQYF

D: NA
size: NA
J: TRBJ2-7
V: TRBV6-1
DNA: TGTGCCAGCAATGAAGGCGGGTACTACGAGCAGTACTTC
CDR3: CASNEGGYYEQYF

D: TRBD2
size: NA
J: TRBJ2-1
V: TRBV19
DNA: TGTGCCAGCGGACTAGCGGGGGGGTACAATGAGCAGTTCTTC
CDR3: CASGLAGGYNEQFF

D: TRBD1
size: once
J: TRBJ2-7
V: TRBV28
DNA: TGTGCCAGCAGTACCGGGACAGTTGGGGGCTACGAGCAGTACTTC
CDR3: CASSTGTVGGYEQYF

D: TRBD1
size: NA
J: TRBJ2-5
V: TRBV11-2
DNA: TGTGCCAGCAGCTGGACAGGGGGAGAGACCCAGTACTTC
CDR3: CASSWTGGETQYF

D: TRBD2
size: NA
J: TRBJ2-1
V: TRBV9
DNA: TGTGCCAGCAGCGTAGCCAGCGGGGGGGCAGGAAATGAGCAGTTCTTC
CDR3: CASSVASGGAGNEQFF

D: NA
size: NA
J: TRBJ1-1
V: TRBV30
DNA: TGTGCCTGGAGTGTAACCAGGGAAGCTTTCTTT
CDR3: CAWSVTREAFF

D: TRBD2
size: NA
J: TRBJ2-7
V: TRBV9
DNA: TGTGCCAGCAGCGTGGGACTAGCTGTCGAATACGAGCAGTACTTC
CDR3: CASSVGLAVEYEQYF

D: NA
size: few
J: TRBJ1-1
V: TRBV29-1
DNA: TGCGCTCAGGGCATGAACACTGAAGCTTTCTTT
CDR3: CAQGMNTEAFF